These T cell receptor beta chains were read from a single sample in a study of identical twins. TCRdb fed the 5' RACE reads into MiXCR, producing one record per CDR3 protein. The sample includes 690,000 or so distinct CDR3 sequences, 8.6% of them seen just once. The same data also went into a second study, on yellow fever vaccine responses in identical twins.

The source material was PBMCs. The receptors originated from a woman in her late teens or twenties in good health. The CDR3 runs from the conserved cysteine through the conserved F or W. Fields, in order: J gene, D gene, CDR3 length, clone size, V gene, CDR3 protein, CDR3 DNA. D genes are given only for firm matches. Clone size appears in some rows only: once, few, many, or a class for an expanded clone.

TRBJ2-3 | - | 14 | few | TRBV5-6 | CASSLGGLLDTQYF | TGTGCCAGCAGCTTGGGCGGGTTATTGGATACGCAGTATTTT
TRBJ2-7 | - | 12 | many | TRBV12-3/TRBV12-4 | CASSSNNYEQYF | TGTGCCAGCAGTTCTAACAACTACGAGCAGTACTTC
TRBJ2-7 | - | 19 | - | TRBV21-1 | CASSKVGTAYPRYPYEQYF | TGTGCCAGCAGCAAAGTCGGGACCGCTTATCCAAGGTATCCCTACGAGCAGTACTTC
TRBJ1-1 | - | 13 | - | TRBV2 | CASSEERSTEAFF | TGTGCCAGCAGTGAAGAAAGGTCGACTGAAGCTTTCTTT
TRBJ2-1 | - | 14 | - | TRBV9 | CASSVEGTYNEQFF | TGTGCCAGCAGCGTAGAGGGGACCTACAATGAGCAGTTCTTC
TRBJ2-7 | - | 13 | medium-sized | TRBV7-9 | CASSLPGSYEQYF | TGTGCCAGCAGCTTACCAGGGTCCTACGAGCAGTACTTC
TRBJ2-2 | TRBD1 | 18 | - | TRBV2 | CAFSLALSQGVYTGELFF | TGTGCCTTCAGTTTAGCCCTTTCGCAGGGGGTATACACCGGGGAGCTGTTTTTT
TRBJ2-1 | TRBD2 | 17 | - | TRBV7-9 | CASSSHEGLAGGNEQFF | TGTGCCAGCAGCTCACACGAGGGACTAGCGGGAGGCAATGAGCAGTTCTTC
TRBJ2-7 | TRBD1 | 17 | few | TRBV14 | CASSRVSGTGEKREQYF | TGTGCCAGCAGCCGGGTCTCCGGGACAGGGGAAAAGAGGGAGCAGTACTTC
TRBJ2-5 | - | 13 | many | TRBV20-1 | CSAGEGWTETQYF | TGCAGTGCCGGAGAAGGATGGACAGAGACCCAGTACTTC
TRBJ2-3 | TRBD2 | 17 | many | TRBV28 | CASSFPRLADNTDTQYF | TGTGCCAGCAGTTTTCCGAGACTAGCGGACAACACAGATACGCAGTATTTT
TRBJ2-5 | - | 14 | many | TRBV7-2 | CASSLMVVRETQYF | TGTGCCAGCAGCTTAATGGTAGTTAGGGAGACCCAGTACTTC
TRBJ2-5 | TRBD1 | 19 | - | TRBV7-8 | CASPADSGGDWLFQETQYF | TGTGCCAGCCCGGCAGATTCAGGGGGCGACTGGCTATTCCAAGAGACCCAGTACTTC
TRBJ1-2 | - | 14 | few | TRBV7-8 | CASSLTSINYGYTF | TGTGCCAGCAGCTTAACTTCAATAAACTATGGCTACACCTTC
TRBJ1-2 | TRBD1 | 14 | many | TRBV7-2 | CASSPGQTNYGYTF | TGTGCCAGCAGCCCGGGACAGACTAATTATGGCTACACCTTC
TRBJ2-7 | TRBD2 | 14 | - | TRBV20-1 | CSAGGLGHAYEQYF | TGCAGTGCTGGCGGACTAGGTCACGCCTACGAGCAGTACTTC
TRBJ1-4 | TRBD1 | 12 | few | TRBV7-2 | CASSLAGTVRFF | TGTGCCAGCAGCTTAGCTGGGACAGTGCGGTTTTTT
TRBJ2-6 | - | 18 | many | TRBV7-8 | CASSLERFILAGANVLTF | TGTGCCAGCAGCTTAGAAAGGTTTATTCTGGCGGGGGCCAACGTCCTGACTTTC
TRBJ2-3 | TRBD2 | 15 | - | TRBV20-1 | CSAHRLAGGKDTQYF | TGCAGTGCTCACCGACTAGCGGGGGGGAAAGATACGCAGTATTTT
TRBJ2-3 | TRBD2 | 14 | few | TRBV6-1 | CASSSSGSGDTQYF | TGTGCCAGCAGCTCTAGCGGGAGTGGCGATACGCAGTATTTT
TRBJ2-7 | - | 14 | - | TRBV12-3/TRBV12-4 | CASRAGQSSYEQYF | TGTGCCAGCAGAGCGGGACAGTCTTCCTACGAGCAGTACTTC
TRBJ2-1 | TRBD2 | 16 | many | TRBV5-1 | CASSFLGTSAYNEQFF | TGCGCCAGCAGCTTTTTGGGGACTAGCGCCTACAATGAGCAGTTCTTC
TRBJ2-3 | - | 14 | few | TRBV18 | CASSPAGKTDTQYF | TGTGCCAGCTCCCCCGCAGGGAAGACAGATACGCAGTATTTT
TRBJ2-2 | - | 13 | many | TRBV7-2 | CASTLRHTGELFF | TGTGCCAGCACCCTCCGGCACACCGGGGAGCTGTTTTTT
TRBJ2-7 | - | 15 | few | TRBV12-3/TRBV12-4 | CASSPRGGSDYEQYF | TGTGCCAGCAGTCCACGCGGGGGCAGTGACTACGAGCAGTACTTC
TRBJ2-3 | TRBD2 | 15 | - | TRBV7-9 | CASSFSGRGADTQYF | TGTGCCAGCAGCTTCTCCGGGAGGGGCGCAGATACGCAGTATTTT
TRBJ2-1 | - | 12 | - | TRBV25-1 | CASSDPPWGLFF | TGTGCCAGCAGTGACCCTCCTTGGGGCCTGTTCTTC
TRBJ2-4 | - | 15 | - | TRBV14 | CASSPPGLAKNIQYF | TGTGCCAGCAGCCCCCCGGGACTAGCCAAAAACATTCAGTACTTC
TRBJ1-1 | TRBD1 | 12 | few | TRBV29-1 | CSVLTGTVEAFF | TGCAGCGTTCTTACCGGGACAGTTGAAGCTTTCTTT